These 31 T cell receptor beta chains came from one sample sequenced in a study of shared clonotypes between healthy human individuals. Clones were sequenced by immunoSEQ multiplex PCR, and TCRdb holds only the in-frame ones, with some missing. The sample includes roughly 1 million clones, approximately 76% of them seen just once. Sequences were obtained from memory CD4+ T cells sorted from blood. Subset denoted: CD45RA-negative fraction. These receptors all stem from a man in his late teens or twenties in good health.

A remark on this clone: The sample contains more than one DNA sequence encoding this CDR3. The rearrangement links TRBV6-1 to TRBJ1-5; perhaps TRBD1 as D (5 bases). The germline gives CDR1 MNHNS, CDR2 SASEGT. V was trimmed by 4 bases and J by 0 bases, leaving 10 bases between them. The CDR3 length is 15 residues. DNA of the CDR3: TGTGCCAGCAGTGCCGGGACGGATAGCAATCAGCCCCAGCATTTT. As protein: CASSAGTDSNQPQHF.

This clone was counted once. V gene TRBV30 combines with J gene TRBJ2-2; TRBD1 is a possible D gene (6 bases). Germline V gene data show CDR1 as GTSNPN and CDR2 as SVGIG (reference sequence). V was trimmed by 0 bases and J by 4 bases, leaving 9 bases between them. The CDR3 spans 14 residues. The CDR3 nucleotides read TGTGCCTGGAGTGTAGGGGGAATCACCGGGGAGCTGTTTTTT. It yields the protein CAWSVGGITGELFF.

This chain links TRBV27 with TRBJ1-4; no clear D gene. The germline V gene encodes CDR1 MNHEY and CDR2 SMNVEV (reference sequence). V lost 3 bases, J lost 3 bases, and 5 bases lay in between. CDR3 length equals 13 residues. The CDR3 loop reads CASSFRPNEKLFF. CDR3 sequence (DNA): TGTGCCAGCAGTTTCCGACCTAATGAAAAACTGTTTTTT.

CDR3 nucleotides: TGTGCCAGCAGCTTCGGGGCCGACGGCGAGCAGTACTTC. It yields the protein CASSFGADGEQYF. This sequence joins TRBV7-3 and TRBJ2-7, with D tentatively TRBD1 or TRBD2 (5 bases each). Trimming cost V 3 bases and J 6 bases, with 12 bases left between them. CDR3 size: 13 residues. The V gene's germline CDR1 is SGHTA and CDR2 FQGTGA.

V usage is TRBV28 and J usage is TRBJ1-1, with 7 nucleotides matching TRBD1. Germline assignment: CDR1 MDHEN and CDR2 SYDVKM. Trimming took 6 bases from V and 7 from J; bases not matched to a gene: 14. This CDR3 spans 15 amino acids. The CDR3 loop reads CASSHDRVRYSEAFF. The CDR3 region has the DNA TGTGCCAGCAGCCACGACAGGGTTAGGTACAGTGAAGCTTTCTTT. Based on the CDR3 plus reference TRBV28 and TRBJ1-1, the full variable domain is DVKVTQSSRYLVKRTGEKVFLECVQDMDHENMFWYRQDPGLGLRLIYFSYDVKMKEKGDIPEGYSVSREKKERFSLILESASTNQTSMYLCASSHDRVRYSEAFFGQGTRLTVV.

CDR3 in amino acids: CASIGDRANYGYTF. CDR3 DNA: TGTGCCAGTATCGGGGACAGGGCTAACTATGGCTACACCTTC. The rearrangement uses TRBV19 and TRBJ1-2, with TRBD1 matching over 9 bases. V trimming: 7 bases; J trimming: 0 bases; junction bases outside the gene matches: 3. Per the germline V gene, CDR1 is LNHDA and CDR2 is SQIVND (reference sequence). There are 14 residues in the CDR3.

This rearrangement joins TRBV25-1 to TRBJ2-7; no definite D call. The germline gives CDR1 MGHDK, CDR2 SYGVNS. V was trimmed by 2 bases and J by 7 bases, leaving 15 bases between them. The CDR3 loop spans 14 amino acids. Written as DNA, the CDR3 is TGTGCCAGCAGTGAAGGGATACCTTCGCGGGAGCAGTACTTC. Its protein product is CASSEGIPSREQYF.

Points on this clone: This same CDR3 is encoded by further DNA sequences in the sample. The V and J genes are TRBV6-5 and TRBJ1-2; D gene uncertain. This CDR3 comprises 12 residues. V was trimmed by 0 bases and J by 4 bases, leaving 3 bases between them. Germline V lookup: CDR1 MNHEY, CDR2 SVGAGI. The CDR3 loop is CASSYSGYGYTF. The DNA of the CDR3 is TGTGCCAGCAGTTACTCCGGCTATGGCTACACCTTC.

The genes are TRBV6-5 and TRBJ1-4; 7 bases line up with TRBD1. The CDR3 is 13 amino acids. The V and J ends lost 0 bases and 8 bases, in that order; junction bases with no gene match: 0. Germline V gene data show CDR1 as MNHEY and CDR2 as SVGAGI. Written as DNA, the CDR3 is TGTGCCAGCAGTTACTCGGACAGGGAAAAACTGTTTTTT. Translated: CASSYSDREKLFF.

The rearrangement links TRBV6-5 to TRBJ2-7; tentatively, D is TRBD1 or TRBD2 (5 bases each). Trimming removed 4 bases from V and 3 bases from J, with 19 bases in between. This CDR3 region has 16 residues. The germline V gene has CDR1 MNHEY and CDR2 SVGAGI. CDR3: CASSSQPGRGDYEQYF. CDR3 DNA: TGTGCCAGCAGTTCACAACCGGGACGGGGAGACTACGAGCAGTACTTC.

The chain couples TRBV5-4 to TRBJ2-3, with 11 bases aligning to TRBD2. J was trimmed by 3 bases and V by 4 bases; bases with no gene match: 7. Germline CDR1 and CDR2: SGHNT and YYREEE (reference sequence). This CDR3 spans 16 amino acids. CDR3 nucleotide sequence: TGTGCCAGCAGCACAAAGACTAGCGGGGTGACAGATACGCAGTATTTT. The encoded protein is CASSTKTSGVTDTQYF.

J is TRBJ1-1 and V is TRBV10-3; D remains ambiguous. Trimming stripped 7 bases from V and 3 bases from J, with 15 bases between. Germline V gives CDR1 ENHRY, CDR2 SYGVKD. The length of the CDR3 is 14 residues. The CDR3 spells CAITARAPDTEAFF. The CDR3 bases are TGTGCCATCACCGCGAGGGCTCCGGACACTGAAGCTTTCTTT.

In the case of this clone: One end of the junction fails to match germline, which may point to a read error. The chain couples TRBV7-7 to TRBJ2-1; 7 nucleotides align to TRBD1. This CDR3 spans 14 amino acids. Germline V gene sequence: CDR1 SSHAT, CDR2 FNYEAQ (reference sequence). CDR3 protein: CASSSQAGGNEQFF. In DNA form, the CDR3 reads TGTGCTAGCAGCTCTCAGGCAGGGGGCAATGAGCAGTTCTTC.

In this sample, this clone turned up a few times. V usage is TRBV9 and J usage is TRBJ2-3; TRBD1 is a possible D gene (5 bases). The CDR3 is made up of 17 amino acids. Germline-derived CDR1 and CDR2 are SGDLS and YYNGEE. V shed 1 base and J shed 0 bases, with 15 bases lying between them. CDR3 nucleotides: TGTGCCAGCAGCGTATTATGGGGCCTCGGTAGCACAGATACGCAGTATTTT. Encoded protein: CASSVLWGLGSTDTQYF.

The rearrangement links TRBV30 to TRBJ2-3; tentatively, D is TRBD1 (6 bases). Germline V gene lookup returns CDR1 GTSNPN and CDR2 SVGIG (reference sequence). V was cut by 5 bases and J by 9 bases, with 21 bases left in between. The CDR3 has 14 amino acids. The CDR3 nucleotides are TGTGCCTGGGCCCGGGACACCGCAATGCGGACGCAGTATTTT. Protein sequence: CAWARDTAMRTQYF.

V and J are TRBV5-4 and TRBJ2-5; TRBD1 agrees at 10 bases. Germline CDR1 reads SGHNT; CDR2 reads YYREEE (reference sequence). J was trimmed by 3 bases and V by 5 bases; bases with no gene match: 7. The CDR3 is 15 amino acids. In DNA, the CDR3 is TGTGCCAGCAGTATCATCGGACAGGGGGAAGAGACCCAGTACTTC. It specifies CASSIIGQGEETQYF.

The chain is built from TRBV7-9 and TRBJ2-7; 8 bases line up with TRBD1. V trimming: 5 bases; J trimming: 7 bases; junction bases outside the gene matches: 4. From germline, CDR1 is SEHNR and CDR2 FQNEAQ (reference sequence). This CDR3 comprises 12 residues. CDR3 protein: CASSPRTGEQYF. In nucleotides, the CDR3 is TGTGCCAGCAGCCCTAGGACAGGGGAGCAGTACTTC.

The chain is built from TRBV7-9 and TRBJ1-3; tentative D call: TRBD1 (6 bases). V lost 3 bases and J 0 bases, leaving 9 bases between the germline ends. Germline V gene sequence: CDR1 SEHNR, CDR2 FQNEAQ (reference sequence). The CDR3 extends over 15 amino acids. The CDR3 region has the DNA TGTGCCAGCAGCTTTGACAGGAGCTCTGGAAACACCATATATTTT. This sequence encodes CASSFDRSSGNTIYF.

This clone was detected only a few times. The rearrangement joins TRBV2 to TRBJ1-5; maybe TRBD1 (5 bases). The germline gives CDR1 SNHLY, CDR2 FYNNEI. The CDR3 extends over 14 amino acids. V dropped 3 bases and J dropped 4 bases, with 10 bases sitting between them. The CDR3, as DNA: TGTGCCAGCAGTGACAGGGCTTTTAATCAGCCCCAGCATTTT. Protein: CASSDRAFNQPQHF.

CDR3 bases: TGTGCCAGCTCCGACTACCGGGACCAGCAGTTCTTC. Its translation is CASSDYRDQQFF. The genes are TRBV18 and TRBJ2-1; D assignment may be TRBD1 or TRBD2 (5 bases each). V lost 6 bases to trimming and J lost 11 bases, with 14 bases between them. The germline gives CDR1 KGHSH, CDR2 LQKENI. This CDR3 has 12 residues.

V gene TRBV30 combines with J gene TRBJ1-2, with 9 nucleotides matching TRBD1. The CDR3 loop spans 15 amino acids. With V trimmed by 2 bases and J by 7 bases, 11 bases remained unmatched. From germline, CDR1 is GTSNPN and CDR2 SVGIG (reference sequence). CDR3 bases: TGTGCCTGGAGTATGAAACAGGGGGCCTACGGTGGCTACACCTTC. It is translated as CAWSMKQGAYGGYTF.

The rearrangement uses TRBV9 and TRBJ2-2, with a possible D match to TRBD2 (5 bases). The CDR3 is 14 residues long. Germline V gene sequence: CDR1 SGDLS, CDR2 YYNGEE. Trimming took 4 bases from V and 6 from J, leaving 13 bases between them. CDR3 bases: TGTGCCAGCAGCCCCCGAACCGGGGCCGGGGAGCTGTTTTTT. Translation gives CASSPRTGAGELFF.

The chain recombines TRBV7-9 with TRBJ1-2; no clear D gene. Between the trimmed V and J ends, which lost 0 bases and 4 bases, there was a span of 3 bases. This CDR3 has 12 amino acids. Germline CDR1 is SEHNR and CDR2 is FQNEAQ (reference sequence). CDR3 nucleotide sequence: TGTGCCAGCAGCTTAGCCAGCTATGGCTACACCTTC. Translating it yields CASSLASYGYTF. Full variable domain (outside the CDR3, taken from reference TRBV7-9 and TRBJ1-2): DTGVSQNPRHKITKRGQNVTFRCDPISEHNRLYWYRQTLGQGPEFLTYFQNEAQLEKSRLLSDRFSAERPKGSFSTLEIQRTEQGDSAMYLCASSLASYGYTFGSGTRLTVV.

The V call is TRBV9, the J call TRBJ1-2; TRBD1 aligns across 8 bases. The V gene end was trimmed by 3 bases and the J gene end by 6 bases; junction bases not matched to a gene: 4. There are 13 residues in the CDR3. Germline assignment: CDR1 SGDLS and CDR2 YYNGEE. For the CDR3, the DNA is TGTGCCAGCAGCGCAGGGACAGGCAATGGCTACACCTTC. It is translated as CASSAGTGNGYTF.

This rearrangement joins TRBV6-6 to TRBJ2-1, with D perhaps assigned TRBD1 or TRBD2 (5 bases each). The CDR3 has 12 residues. V was trimmed by 11 bases and J by 7 bases, leaving 15 bases between them. In germline, CDR1 is MNHNY, CDR2 SVGAGI (reference sequence). The CDR3 nucleotides are TGTGCCGTCTCCCTTGGGGGAAATGAGCAGTTCTTC. Protein product: CAVSLGGNEQFF.

The chain carries TRBV6-1 and TRBJ2-5; D is perhaps TRBD1 or TRBD2 (6 bases each). V lost 11 bases and J lost 5, with 15 bases in between. The CDR3 runs to 12 residues. Germline V gene data show CDR1 as MNHNS and CDR2 as SASEGT. DNA of the CDR3: TGTGCCGCTTCAACAGGGAGGGAGACCCAGTACTTC. This codes for CAASTGRETQYF.

The V and J genes are TRBV7-3 and TRBJ1-6; D is perhaps TRBD1 (6 bases). Trimming removed 1 base from V and 8 bases from J, with 12 bases in between. Germline CDR1 reads SGHTA; CDR2 reads FQGTGA. The CDR3 length is 15 residues. The DNA for the CDR3 is TGTGCCAGCAGCTTAAGCGGGACACCTGATTCACCCCTCCACTTT. This translates into CASSLSGTPDSPLHF.

V usage is TRBV19 and J usage is TRBJ1-3; TRBD1 agrees at 8 bases. Germline CDR1 LNHDA, CDR2 SQIVND (reference sequence). V gave up 5 bases and J gave up 4 bases; unmatched junction bases: 4. The CDR3 consists of 14 residues. The CDR3, as DNA: TGTGCCAGTAGTCTTCGGGACAGGGGAAACACCATATATTTT. Its translation: CASSLRDRGNTIYF.

This clone was seen just once. The V gene is TRBV5-4, the J gene TRBJ2-3; D perhaps matches TRBD1 (6 bases). Trimming took off 3 bases at V and 2 bases at J, with 10 bases between the two ends. CDR3 size: 14 residues. The germline V gene has CDR1 SGHNT and CDR2 YYREEE (reference sequence). The CDR3 coding sequence is TGTGCCAGCAGCTCCAGGGGTCTCACAGATACGCAGTATTTT. Its protein product is CASSSRGLTDTQYF.

V gene TRBV9 combines with J gene TRBJ2-1; D is undetermined. Deletions cut 4 bases from V and 8 bases from J, with 7 bases between. The CDR3 has 11 residues. The germline V gene encodes CDR1 SGDLS and CDR2 YYNGEE. CDR3: CASSSGYEQFF. The CDR3 region has the DNA TGTGCCAGCAGCTCTGGGTATGAGCAGTTCTTC. The entire variable domain, with the rest obtained from reference TRBV9 and TRBJ2-1, is as follows: DSGVTQTPKHLITATGQRVTLRCSPRSGDLSVYWYQQSLDQGLQFLIQYYNGEERAKGNILERFSAQQFPDLHSELNLSSLELGDSALYFCASSSGYEQFFGPGTRLTVL.

A few counts support this clone. This sequence joins TRBV27 and TRBJ2-1; perhaps D is TRBD1 or TRBD2 (5 bases each). This CDR3 is 13 amino acids long. The germline V and J ends were trimmed by 0 bases and 8 bases, with 8 bases remaining between them. The germline gives CDR1 MNHEY, CDR2 SMNVEV (reference sequence). The CDR3 loop is CASSLSGTYEQFF. CDR3 sequence (DNA): TGTGCCAGCAGTTTATCAGGGACCTATGAGCAGTTCTTC.